The T cell receptor beta chain described here comes from a study of blood T cell repertoires in COVID-19. At the level of the study: Sources were T cells, B-cell-depleted T cells, or PBMCs; the material itself was cDNA or gDNA.

The CDR3 has 12 residues. V was pared by 3 bases and J by 3 bases, with 2 bases of the junction left unmatched. The germline V gene has CDR1 GTSNPN and CDR2 SVGIG (reference sequence). In the study's own analysis: Estimates of nucleated cell counts were drawn from the amplification of reference gene primers. Data came from immunoSEQ multiplex PCR; TCRdb stores just in-frame clones and leaves some out. Clone size and the V and J calls come from that table; the DNA yielded D and trimming. Here the sample spans more than 40,000 clones, around 87% being singletons. The source is a human donor in a cohort sampled during active COVID-19. Source material: peripheral blood. The J gene is TRBJ2-7, the V gene TRBV30; TRBD2 matches 7 bases. CDR3 sequence reads: CAWSGGGYEQYF. The CDR3 region has the DNA TGTGCCTGGAGCGGCGGGGGCTACGAGCAGTACTTC.